Sequencing of this TCR beta chain was carried out in a study of response to subunit inactivated influenza vaccine. Findings and limits, study-wide: The authors put forward the suggestion that each seasonal influenza vaccination may bring in only a limited number of new T cells.

Germline-derived CDR1 and CDR2 are LGHDT and YNNKEL (reference sequence). V shed 4 bases, J shed 5 bases, and the junction held 11 bases outside the gene matches. The CDR3 is 16 residues long. In TCRdb, the RT-PCR reads were re-called with MiXCR into one record per CDR3 protein. The data contain 500,000 to 600,000 distinct CDR3 sequences, roughly 10% of them singletons. Points on this clonotype: Antigen specificity is unknown.

Sequenced here: PBMCs from blood, sampled on the day of vaccination. The chain couples TRBV3-1 to TRBJ2-5, with TRBD2 identical over 9 bases. The TCR originated in a man aged 45-65 years who received an inactivated influenza vaccine. CDR3 in DNA: TGTGCCAGCAGCCTTATCCGTGGGACTAGCAGGGAGACCCAGTACTTC. Its protein product is CASSLIRGTSRETQYF.